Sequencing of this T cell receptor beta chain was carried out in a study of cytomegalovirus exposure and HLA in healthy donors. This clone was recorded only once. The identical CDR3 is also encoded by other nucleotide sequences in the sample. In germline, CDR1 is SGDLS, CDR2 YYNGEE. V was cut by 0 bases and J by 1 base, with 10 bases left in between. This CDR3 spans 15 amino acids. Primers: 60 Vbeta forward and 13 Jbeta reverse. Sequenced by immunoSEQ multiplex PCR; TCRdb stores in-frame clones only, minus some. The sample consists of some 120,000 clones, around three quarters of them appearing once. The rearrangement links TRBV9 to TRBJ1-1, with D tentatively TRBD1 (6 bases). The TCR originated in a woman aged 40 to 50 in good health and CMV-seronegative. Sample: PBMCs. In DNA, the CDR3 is TGTGCCAGCAGCGTAGGTGGGGGACAGAACACTGAAGCTTTCTTT. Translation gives CASSVGGGQNTEAFF.